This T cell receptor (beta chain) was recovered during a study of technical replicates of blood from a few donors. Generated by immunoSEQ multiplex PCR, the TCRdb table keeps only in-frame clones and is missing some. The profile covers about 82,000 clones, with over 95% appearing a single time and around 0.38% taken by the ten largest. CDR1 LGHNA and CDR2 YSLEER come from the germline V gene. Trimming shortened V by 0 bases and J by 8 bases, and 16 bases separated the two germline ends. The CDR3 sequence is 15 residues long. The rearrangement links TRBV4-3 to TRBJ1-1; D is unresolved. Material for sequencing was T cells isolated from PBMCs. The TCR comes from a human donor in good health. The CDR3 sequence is CASSQELAASYEAFF. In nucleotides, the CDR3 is TGCGCCAGCAGCCAAGAGTTGGCAGCGAGTTACGAAGCTTTCTTT.